These 29 T cell receptor beta chains share one sample of origin, sequenced in a study of beta chain features in type 1 diabetes. All of the isolated RNA was reverse transcribed, so expressed TCRB transcripts were sequenced. The data were produced by immunoSEQ multiplex PCR, yet TCRdb's version contains in-frame clones alone and is incomplete. The sample holds 300,000 to 400,000 clones, roughly 8% seen once. Input material: central memory CD4+ T cells from blood. Receptor source: a woman younger than 30 in good health.

This clone showed up many times. Distinct nucleotide sequences in the sample also encode this CDR3. V and J are TRBV15 and TRBJ1-1; D unclear. Trimming removed 0 bases from V and 1 base from J, with 6 bases in between. Germline CDR1 LNHNV, CDR2 YYDKDF (reference sequence). This CDR3 has 14 residues. CDR3 loop: CATSRDRRNTEAFF. As DNA, the CDR3 is TGTGCCACCAGCAGAGATCGACGGAACACTGAAGCTTTCTTT.

The gene calls are TRBV18 and TRBJ1-2, with D possibly matching TRBD1 (5 bases). Trimming took off 5 bases at V and 0 bases at J, with 13 bases between the two ends. The CDR3 runs 15 residues. The germline gives CDR1 KGHSH, CDR2 LQKENI. The CDR3 sequence: CASSFDSHTNYGYTF. CDR3 bases: TGTGCCAGCTCATTTGACAGCCACACTAACTATGGCTACACCTTC.

This clone showed up just a few times. The rearrangement joins TRBV5-4 to TRBJ2-7; tentatively, D is TRBD1 (6 bases). The CDR3 runs to 15 residues. Deletions cut 1 base from V and 2 bases from J, with 13 bases between. Germline V gene data show CDR1 as SGHNT and CDR2 as YYREEE (reference sequence). For the CDR3, the DNA is TGTGCCAGCAGCTTGAGGGTTCCAGGGGCCTACGAGCAGTACTTC. This translates into CASSLRVPGAYEQYF.

The V call is TRBV28, the J call TRBJ1-4; the D is unclear. CDR3 length equals 16 residues. V was shortened by 6 bases and J by 0 bases, with 14 bases between the two germline ends. The germline V gene encodes CDR1 MDHEN and CDR2 SYDVKM. The CDR3 sequence is CASSRAQLATNEKLFF. DNA of the CDR3: TGTGCCAGCAGCCGCGCACAACTAGCAACTAATGAAAAACTGTTTTTT.

This clone showed up many times. The chain joins TRBV2 to TRBJ2-1, with D tentatively TRBD1 (5 bases). This CDR3 has 16 amino acids. From germline, CDR1 is SNHLY and CDR2 FYNNEI. V was cut by 3 bases and J by 7 bases, with 19 bases left in between. The CDR3 DNA reads as TGTGCCAGCAGTGATAGGCTCAGGGTTTCCATGAATGAGCAGTTCTTC. It is translated as CASSDRLRVSMNEQFF.

This clone was seen ten or more times. V and J are TRBV28 and TRBJ2-4, with 8 nucleotides matching TRBD1. The CDR3 covers 16 residues. J was trimmed by 0 bases and V by 6 bases; bases with no gene match: 7. The V gene's germline CDR1 is MDHEN and CDR2 SYDVKM. The chain's CDR3 is CASSSGGAEAKNIQYF. CDR3 nucleotide sequence: TGTGCCAGCAGCTCAGGGGGCGCGGAAGCCAAAAACATTCAGTACTTC.

J is TRBJ1-2 and V is TRBV6-6, with D possibly being TRBD1 (5 bases). V was clipped by 6 bases and J by 4 bases, with 15 bases between them. CDR1 and CDR2 (germline): MNHNY, SVGAGI (reference sequence). CDR3 length: 14 residues. CDR3 sequence (DNA): TGTGCCAGCAGAACAGGCGTTCTTGGCTATGGCTACACCTTC. Translated, it gives CASRTGVLGYGYTF.

The chain uses TRBV11-2 and TRBJ1-1; D is perhaps TRBD1 (5 bases). V gave up 2 bases and J gave up 5 bases, with 12 bases separating them. This CDR3 spans 14 amino acids. Germline lookup yields CDR1 SGHAT and CDR2 FQNNGV. This CDR3 reads CASSLQTARTEAFF. In DNA form, the CDR3 reads TGTGCCAGCAGCTTACAGACAGCGAGGACTGAAGCTTTCTTT.

This clone showed up many times. V gene TRBV6-6 combines with J gene TRBJ2-7; TRBD2 matches 7 bases. Germline CDR1 MNHNY, CDR2 SVGAGI (reference sequence). V was clipped by 5 bases and J by 6 bases; unmatched bases: 4. CDR3 length: 12 amino acids. CDR3 residues: CASSHGLVEQYF. The CDR3 DNA reads as TGTGCCAGCAGTCACGGACTAGTCGAGCAGTACTTC.

This clone was detected many times. The genes are TRBV10-3 and TRBJ2-3; the D gene is possibly TRBD1 (6 bases). Germline V gene data show CDR1 as ENHRY and CDR2 as SYGVKD. Trimming took 0 bases from V and 4 from J, leaving 20 bases between them. This CDR3 spans 18 amino acids. This CDR3 is CAISESKKGGWGPDTQYF. The CDR3 bases are TGTGCCATCAGTGAGTCGAAGAAAGGGGGATGGGGCCCAGATACGCAGTATTTT.

This clone was recorded a few times. The V and J genes are TRBV10-2 and TRBJ1-5, with 7 bases matching TRBD1. This CDR3 contains 14 residues. V was clipped by 5 bases and J by 7 bases; unmatched bases: 8. Germline CDR1 reads WSHSY; CDR2 reads SAAADI. CDR3 sequence (DNA): TGCGCCAGCAGTACTCAGGGGGTAGGGCAGCCCCAGCATTTT. Protein product: CASSTQGVGQPQHF.

The chain is built from TRBV9 and TRBJ2-3; 8 nucleotides match TRBD2. CDR1 and CDR2 (germline): SGDLS, YYNGEE. The ends lost 0 bases at V and 8 bases at J; junction bases unmatched: 14. CDR3 length equals 17 residues. CDR3 bases: TGTGCCAGCAGCGTAGCCCACCTCCCGGGAGGGGCAGGTACGCAGTATTTT. It translates to CASSVAHLPGGAGTQYF.

This chain links TRBV4-3 with TRBJ2-7; 10 nucleotides agree with TRBD1. The CDR3 length is 16 residues. After removal of 0 bases from V and 4 bases from J, the junction contained 6 bases not matched to a gene. Germline V gene lookup returns CDR1 LGHNA and CDR2 YSLEER. CDR3 protein: CASSQEVTGGYYEQYF. The CDR3 region has the DNA TGCGCCAGCAGCCAAGAGGTGACAGGGGGCTATTACGAGCAGTACTTC.

This clone appeared many times. The chain has TRBV7-2 and TRBJ2-3; no firm D call. Germline CDR1 is SGHTA and CDR2 is FQGNSA. CDR3 size: 16 residues. The V end was cut by 1 base, the J end by 1 base, with 12 bases between. CDR3 bases: TGTGCCAGCAGCTTAGTATACGGAGATCGCACAGATACGCAGTATTTT. Its protein product is CASSLVYGDRTDTQYF.

This clone was detected ten times or more. The J gene is TRBJ2-1, the V gene TRBV11-1; D remains unclear. CDR1 SGHAT and CDR2 FQDESV come from the germline V gene (reference sequence). The CDR3 has 14 residues. V was pared by 5 bases and J by 6 bases, with 14 bases between. CDR3 DNA sequence: TGTGCCAGCAGCCTCGGTTACCTCTCCAATGAGCAGTTCTTC. This encodes CASSLGYLSNEQFF.

This clone appeared a few times. V and J are TRBV27 and TRBJ1-3; perhaps TRBD1 as D (5 bases). CDR3 length equals 16 residues. V lost 5 bases, J lost 4 bases, and 18 bases lay in between. CDR1 is MNHEY, CDR2 SMNVEV, per germline (reference sequence). CDR3 nucleotide sequence: TGTGCCAGCAGTCTCCTGGGGCCAGATAGCGGAAACACCATATATTTT. Protein sequence: CASSLLGPDSGNTIYF.

This clone was observed a few times. The gene calls are TRBV6-6 and TRBJ1-2, with TRBD1 matching over 10 bases. Germline V gene sequence: CDR1 MNHNY, CDR2 SVGAGI (reference sequence). V was clipped by 5 bases and J by 3 bases; unmatched bases: 6. The CDR3 is made up of 15 amino acids. The CDR3 DNA reads as TGTGCCAGCAGTCCGACAGGGGGCAGTCACTATGGCTACACCTTC. Translating it yields CASSPTGGSHYGYTF.

This clone occurred a few times. The rearrangement uses TRBV21-1 and TRBJ1-2; the tabulated D call, TRBD1, remains unverified against the DNA. TRBV21-1 constitutes a pseudogene. The CDR3 totals 16 residues. CDR3 loop: CASSRGGTGSIYGYTF. The DNA of the CDR3 is TGTGCCAGCAGCAGGGGAGGGACAGGGTCCATCTATGGCTACACCTTC.

In its sample, this clone was seen a few times. A single base is all that separates this from a far larger clone, so a read error is likely. This sample includes further DNA sequences coding for the same CDR3. V is TRBV11-2 and J is TRBJ1-2, with 7 bases matching TRBD1. The germline V gene encodes CDR1 SGHAT and CDR2 FQNNGV. V gave up 5 bases and J gave up 5 bases; unmatched junction bases: 5. The CDR3 is 13 residues long. The CDR3 DNA is TGTGCCAGCAGCCCCGGACAGGATTATGGCTACACCTTC. It is translated as CASSPGQDYGYTF.

This chain joins TRBV6-5 and TRBJ1-2; 9 bases align to TRBD1. Germline V gene data show CDR1 as MNHEY and CDR2 as SVGAGI. CDR3 length: 15 amino acids. J lost 4 bases, V lost 2 bases, and 5 bases had no gene match. The CDR3 nucleotides are TGTGCCAGCAGTTACACCCGGGACAGGGTCTATGGCTACACCTTC. This encodes CASSYTRDRVYGYTF.

This clone showed up just a few times. V gene TRBV28 combines with J gene TRBJ1-2, with D uncertain. V lost 2 bases to trimming and J lost 3 bases, with 10 bases between them. The germline gives CDR1 MDHEN, CDR2 SYDVKM. CDR3 length: 14 residues. In nucleotides, the CDR3 is TGTGCCAGCAGTTTACGACTGGTTGACTATGGCTACACCTTC. Amino acid sequence: CASSLRLVDYGYTF.

This clone was detected a few times. The chain carries TRBV5-1 and TRBJ1-2; no clear D. The CDR3 runs to 14 residues. The germline V and J ends were trimmed by 1 base and 2 bases, with 9 bases remaining between them. The V gene's germline CDR1 is SGHRS and CDR2 YFSETQ. The CDR3 is CASSLQQTNYGYTF. CDR3 DNA sequence: TGCGCCAGCAGCTTGCAACAGACCAACTATGGCTACACCTTC.

Worth noting for this clone: Other DNA sequences in the same sample also yield this CDR3. The chain joins TRBV2 to TRBJ2-2; no definite D call. Per the germline V gene, CDR1 is SNHLY and CDR2 is FYNNEI. This CDR3 has 12 residues. Trimming removed 6 bases at V and 3 bases at J, with 5 bases between. The CDR3 nucleotides are TGTGCCAGCAGCGGAGACACCGGGGAGCTGTTTTTT. Amino acids: CASSGDTGELFF.

In nucleotides, the CDR3 is TGCGCCAGCAGCTTGGGAGACAGGACCCAAGAGACCCAGTACTTC. Its translation is CASSLGDRTQETQYF. The chain uses TRBV5-1 and TRBJ2-5, with D perhaps matching TRBD1 (6 bases). There are 15 residues in the CDR3. Between the trimmed V and J ends, which lost 0 bases and 1 base, there was a span of 10 bases. Germline values: CDR1 SGHRS, CDR2 YFSETQ.

The genes are TRBV19 and TRBJ1-5; D is uncertain. The germline V and J ends were trimmed by 5 bases and 7 bases, with 12 bases remaining between them. CDR3 size: 13 residues. CDR1 is LNHDA, CDR2 SQIVND, per germline (reference sequence). The chain's CDR3 is CASSLGQGQPQHF. Here the CDR3 DNA reads TGTGCCAGTAGTTTAGGGCAAGGACAGCCCCAGCATTTT.

The chain recombines TRBV7-9 with TRBJ2-5; D unclear. CDR3 length equals 13 residues. Germline lookup yields CDR1 SEHNR and CDR2 FQNEAQ (reference sequence). V was shortened by 4 bases and J by 7 bases, with 13 bases between the two germline ends. The CDR3 spells CASSSSPYGTQYF. In nucleotides, the CDR3 is TGTGCCAGCAGCTCTTCGCCCTATGGGACCCAGTACTTC.

The gene calls are TRBV10-3 and TRBJ2-3; 10 positions match TRBD2. In germline, CDR1 is ENHRY, CDR2 SYGVKD. J was trimmed by 6 bases and V by 5 bases; bases with no gene match: 5. The CDR3 spans 14 residues. CDR3 amino acids: CAISPSGSVDTQYF. The CDR3 coding sequence is TGTGCCATCAGTCCTAGCGGGAGTGTCGATACGCAGTATTTT.

As DNA, the CDR3 is TGTGCCAGCTCACGAACTAGCGGTAGTCGGGAAAACATTCAGTACTTC. Translated: CASSRTSGSRENIQYF. The chain carries TRBV18 and TRBJ2-4; 8 bases fit TRBD2. The J segment lost 5 bases and the V segment lost 4 bases, leaving 10 bases of the junction unmatched. Germline CDR1 reads KGHSH; CDR2 reads LQKENI. The CDR3 consists of 16 residues.

This clone appeared a few times. The V call is TRBV29-1, the J call TRBJ2-3; TRBD1 aligns across 9 bases. Germline V gene data show CDR1 as SQVTM and CDR2 as ANQGSEA. Trimming took 4 bases from V and 4 from J; bases not matched to a gene: 9. The CDR3 extends over 15 amino acids. The CDR3 nucleotides are TGCAGCGTTGTTCAGTTACAGGGGGCATCAGATACGCAGTATTTT. Its protein product is CSVVQLQGASDTQYF.